The rows below give T cell receptor beta chains drawn from one sample of a study of identical twins. TCRdb reanalysed the 5' RACE reads using MiXCR and keeps one entry per CDR3 protein. The profile shows hundreds of thousands of distinct CDR3 sequences, roughly an eighth of them singletons. These data also featured in a second study, about yellow fever vaccine responses in identical twins.

Sequencing was performed on PBMCs. These receptors came from a young woman in good health. CDR3s include the opening cysteine and the closing phenylalanine or tryptophan. A D gene is named only where the DNA matches it firmly. Clone size is not always given. Where it is, it says once, few, many or a class for expanded clones.

d_gene,abundance,v_gene,j_gene,CDR3aa,CDR3nt
TRBD2,.,TRBV29-1,TRBJ2-1,CSSDSGSGDYNEQFF,TGCAGCAGTGATAGCGGGAGCGGGGACTACAATGAGCAGTTCTTC
TRBD1,.,TRBV9,TRBJ1-2,CASSTLGTGNGYTF,TGTGCCAGCAGCACCCTTGGGACAGGGAATGGCTACACCTTC
TRBD2,.,TRBV9,TRBJ2-5,CASSVGSGGRETQYF,TGTGCCAGCAGCGTAGGTAGCGGGGGACGAGAGACCCAGTACTTC
.,few,TRBV20-1,TRBJ2-3,CSAGRLDSDTQYF,TGCAGTGCTGGTCGACTAGACTCAGATACGCAGTATTTT
.,few,TRBV27,TRBJ2-5,CASSFFQGSDQYF,TGTGCCAGCAGTTTCTTCCAGGGGAGTGACCAGTACTTC
TRBD2,few,TRBV3-1,TRBJ2-1,CASSPMTSGGQYNEQFF,TGTGCCAGCAGCCCCATGACTAGCGGGGGGCAATACAATGAGCAGTTCTTC
.,.,TRBV2,TRBJ2-6,CASSEFRGSGANVLTF,TGTGCCAGCAGTGAATTTAGGGGGTCTGGGGCCAACGTCCTGACTTTC
TRBD2,few,TRBV12-3/TRBV12-4,TRBJ2-3,CASSRTSGASTDTQYF,TGTGCCAGCAGCCGGACTAGCGGGGCTAGCACAGATACGCAGTATTTT
.,.,TRBV20-1,TRBJ2-3,CSAPNRDSRGGTDTQYF,TGCAGTGCCCCCAACCGTGATAGCCGAGGGGGCACAGATACGCAGTATTTT
TRBD1,few,TRBV28,TRBJ2-7,CASSLWDRGYSYEQYF,TGTGCCAGCAGTTTATGGGACAGGGGGTACTCCTACGAGCAGTACTTC
TRBD1,.,TRBV5-1,TRBJ2-1,CASSLAKLGQQGAYNEQFF,TGCGCCAGCAGCTTGGCCAAACTTGGGCAACAGGGGGCCTACAATGAGCAGTTCTTC
.,few,TRBV24-1,TRBJ1-2,CATSDLAANYGYTF,TGTGCCACCAGTGATTTAGCCGCTAACTATGGCTACACCTTC
TRBD1,.,TRBV20-1,TRBJ2-7,CSARESGTGRYEQYF,TGCAGTGCTAGGGAATCCGGGACAGGGCGCTACGAGCAGTACTTC
.,few,TRBV5-1,TRBJ1-3,CASSLAVGFAGNTIYF,TGCGCCAGCAGCTTGGCCGTGGGTTTCGCTGGAAACACCATATATTTT
TRBD2,few,TRBV11-2,TRBJ2-1,CASSLSLAGSYNEQFF,TGTGCCAGCAGCTTATCACTAGCGGGGTCCTACAATGAGCAGTTCTTC
.,few,TRBV5-1,TRBJ1-1,CASSFQGLDGEAFF,TGCGCCAGCAGCTTTCAAGGCCTTGACGGCGAAGCTTTCTTT
.,.,TRBV19,TRBJ2-2,CASSIPRLRDGELFF,TGTGCCAGTAGTATTCCCAGGTTGAGGGACGGGGAGCTGTTTTTT
TRBD1,.,TRBV15,TRBJ2-7,CATSRDRGTYEQYF,TGTGCCACCAGCAGGGACAGGGGGACTTACGAGCAGTACTTC
TRBD1,.,TRBV12-3/TRBV12-4,TRBJ1-6,CASSLTGADSPLHF,TGTGCCAGCAGCTTGACAGGGGCGGATTCACCCCTCCACTTT
.,many,TRBV20-1,TRBJ1-6,CSAGPTRDSPLHF,TGCAGTGCTGGGCCCACACGAGATTCACCCCTCCACTTT
.,.,TRBV6-1,TRBJ2-1,CASSLDPTNNEQFF,TGTGCCAGCAGCCTCGATCCGACTAACAATGAGCAGTTCTTC
TRBD2,.,TRBV2,TRBJ2-2,CASSEAGRTSGGLAGELFF,TGTGCCAGCAGTGAAGCAGGTCGGACTAGCGGGGGGTTAGCCGGGGAGCTGTTTTTT
.,.,TRBV20-1,TRBJ2-3,CSAQPGHRTDTQYF,TGCAGTGCTCAGCCGGGACATAGAACAGATACGCAGTATTTT
TRBD1,.,TRBV20-1,TRBJ1-1,CSARDHQGQGAEAFF,TGCAGTGCTAGAGATCATCAGGGACAGGGTGCTGAAGCTTTCTTT
.,many,TRBV28,TRBJ1-4,CATLQGKLFF,TGTGCCACATTACAGGGTAAACTGTTTTTT
.,many,TRBV20-1,TRBJ2-1,CSESRYNEQFF,TGCAGTGAGAGTCGATACAATGAGCAGTTCTTC
TRBD1,.,TRBV5-1,TRBJ1-1,CASSLATTGPNSEAFF,TGCGCCAGCAGCTTGGCCACGACAGGGCCGAACTCTGAAGCTTTCTTT
TRBD2,.,TRBV5-1,TRBJ2-3,CASSFLWEGLAAADTQYF,TGCGCCAGCAGCTTCCTTTGGGAGGGACTAGCGGCAGCAGATACGCAGTATTTT
.,.,TRBV3-1,TRBJ1-1,CASSQEKGGTRNTEAFF,TGTGCCAGCAGCCAAGAAAAGGGGGGAACAAGGAACACTGAAGCTTTCTTT
.,.,TRBV12-3/TRBV12-4,TRBJ2-4,CASSSTLEALYF,TGTGCCAGCAGTTCGACACTAGAGGCCCTGTACTTC
.,.,TRBV20-1,TRBJ2-1,CSATYPPILVGYNEQFF,TGCAGTGCTACGTACCCACCGATCCTCGTCGGATACAATGAGCAGTTCTTC
.,.,TRBV28,TRBJ2-5,CASKSPPRETQYF,TGTGCCAGCAAGTCACCCCCGCGGGAGACCCAGTACTTC
.,few,TRBV20-1,TRBJ2-1,CSARGEARNNEQFF,TGCAGTGCTAGAGGCGAAGCTCGAAACAATGAGCAGTTCTTC
.,many,TRBV20-1,TRBJ1-1,CSARDWPDYTEAFF,TGCAGTGCTAGAGATTGGCCCGACTACACTGAAGCTTTCTTT
TRBD2,many,TRBV24-1,TRBJ2-1,CATSDTSGSYNEQFF,TGTGCCACCAGCGATACTAGCGGATCCTACAATGAGCAGTTCTTC
TRBD1,.,TRBV5-1,TRBJ1-2,CASSFDPTGGLTGGYTF,TGCGCCAGCAGCTTCGACCCGACAGGGGGCCTAACTGGTGGCTACACCTTC
.,.,TRBV6-5,TRBJ2-3,CASSLRQVTDTQYF,TGTGCCAGCAGTTTGAGACAGGTCACAGATACGCAGTATTTT
TRBD2,.,TRBV14,TRBJ2-3,CASSQGGSWGTDTQYF,TGTGCCAGCAGCCAGGGCGGGAGCTGGGGCACAGATACGCAGTATTTT
TRBD2,.,TRBV2,TRBJ2-5,CASRKLAGEQETQYF,TGTGCCAGCAGAAAACTAGCGGGCGAGCAAGAGACCCAGTACTTC
.,.,TRBV12-3/TRBV12-4,TRBJ1-4,CASSTGRRDEKLFF,TGTGCCAGCAGTACCGGCAGGAGAGATGAAAAACTGTTTTTT
.,.,TRBV7-2,TRBJ2-1,CASSLGPVTGINEQFF,TGTGCCAGCAGCTTAGGCCCGGTGACAGGAATCAATGAGCAGTTCTTC
.,.,TRBV7-9,TRBJ1-6,CASSLQGVSPLHF,TGTGCCAGCAGCCTCCAAGGGGTTTCACCCCTCCACTTT
.,many,TRBV5-1,TRBJ2-5,CASSLVGEETQYF,TGCGCCAGCAGCTTAGTGGGAGAAGAGACCCAGTACTTC
TRBD2,few,TRBV20-1,TRBJ2-1,CRWAGGNNEQFF,TGCAGGTGGGCGGGGGGGAACAATGAGCAGTTCTTC
.,.,TRBV6-2/TRBV6-3,TRBJ1-1,CASSYRIRNTEAFF,TGTGCCAGCAGTTACCGGATAAGGAACACTGAAGCTTTCTTT
.,.,TRBV12-3/TRBV12-4,TRBJ1-1,CASSPRGMDTEAFF,TGTGCCAGCAGTCCCAGGGGAATGGACACTGAAGCTTTCTTT
.,.,TRBV25-1,TRBJ2-1,CASSLQTNNEQFF,TGTGCCAGCAGTCTTCAGACTAACAATGAGCAGTTCTTC
.,many,TRBV20-1,TRBJ2-7,CSALLVYEQYF,TGCAGTGCTCTTCTAGTTTACGAGCAGTACTTC
.,few,TRBV27,TRBJ2-3,CASSLSARPSTDTQYF,TGTGCCAGCAGTTTATCGGCCAGACCAAGCACAGATACGCAGTATTTT
TRBD1,.,TRBV12-3/TRBV12-4,TRBJ1-1,CASSYPQDRSDTEAFF,TGTGCCAGCAGTTACCCCCAGGACAGGTCGGACACTGAAGCTTTCTTT
.,few,TRBV7-9,TRBJ1-5,CASSLNEGPQPQHF,TGTGCCAGCAGCTTAAATGAGGGCCCACAGCCCCAGCATTTT
TRBD2,few,TRBV24-1,TRBJ2-1,CATSPSGRVHNEQFF,TGTGCCACCAGTCCTAGCGGGAGAGTCCACAATGAGCAGTTCTTC
.,.,TRBV24-1,TRBJ2-3,CATSDLGSSTDTQYF,TGTGCCACCAGTGATTTAGGGTCAAGCACAGATACGCAGTATTTT
.,.,TRBV20-1,TRBJ1-1,CSATRGFGLNTEAFF,TGCAGTGCTACGAGGGGATTCGGCCTAAACACTGAAGCTTTCTTT
TRBD1,.,TRBV7-9,TRBJ1-6,CASSLEGDRDNSPLHF,TGTGCCAGCAGCTTAGAGGGGGACAGGGATAATTCACCCCTCCACTTT
.,few,TRBV18,TRBJ2-7,CASSPLSGGTSYEQYF,TGTGCCAGCTCACCCCTCTCAGGGGGGACTTCCTACGAGCAGTACTTC
TRBD1,few,TRBV29-1,TRBJ2-1,CSVPDRGHSYNEQFF,TGCAGCGTCCCCGACAGGGGGCACTCCTACAATGAGCAGTTCTTC
.,few,TRBV13,TRBJ2-7,CASSLEDNYEQYF,TGTGCCAGCAGCTTGGAGGATAACTACGAGCAGTACTTC
.,few,TRBV9,TRBJ2-5,CASSVAAGARETQYF,TGTGCCAGCAGCGTAGCTGCAGGGGCGCGGGAGACCCAGTACTTC
TRBD2,.,TRBV9,TRBJ2-5,CASSVLAGHQETQYF,TGTGCCAGCAGCGTACTAGCGGGACACCAAGAGACCCAGTACTTC